This T cell receptor (beta chain) is drawn from a study of cytomegalovirus exposure and HLA in healthy donors. Study conclusions and caveats: Evidence from a later analysis indicated that most CMV-associated TCR beta chains looked HLA-restricted. An analysis done earlier found most TCR beta V segments productive about 87% or about 30% of the time. When analyzed later, the rates of TCR association showed variation by HLA locus, with DRB1 the most and HLA-C the fewest.

Details on this clone: Its matching antigen is unknown.

In germline, CDR1 is LNHDA, CDR2 SQIVND (reference sequence). Trimming took off 3 bases at V and 10 bases at J, with 10 bases between the two ends. This CDR3 is built from 13 residues. The PCR had 60 Vbeta and 13 Jbeta primers. Original processing methods: Unique TCR beta chains numbered about 72 million in a later analysis, with roughly 10 million shared. Profiled with immunoSEQ multiplex PCR; TCRdb holds only in-frame clones, not every one. That table supplies the V and J calls and clone size; D and trimming were determined from the DNA. The sample has approximately 160,000 clones, 80% seen once. Sequencing was carried out using PBMCs. The gene calls are TRBV19 and TRBJ1-6; D gene unclear. This TCR was sampled from a human donor in good health. The CDR3 coding sequence is TGTGCCAGTAGTATGACGGTGGGCTCACCCCTCCACTTT. As protein: CASSMTVGSPLHF.